The source of this TCR beta chain is a study of blood T cell repertoires in COVID-19. The length of the CDR3 is 17 residues. The ends lost 3 bases at V and 1 base at J; junction bases unmatched: 10. CDR1 is SGHNT, CDR2 YYREEE, per germline (reference sequence). Per the original methods: Cell counts per sample came from amplifying reference gene primers. Generated by immunoSEQ multiplex PCR, the TCRdb table keeps only in-frame clones and is missing some. The DNA gave D and trimming, while V, J and clone size come from that table. In the table there are approximately 500,000 clones, 80% to 90% of which are singletons. In Seattle, patients joined the study during active infection and were tracked longitudinally.

The source of this sequence is a man between 18 and 29 years old with COVID-19, enrolled during active disease. This chain joins TRBV5-4 and TRBJ1-1; 9 positions match TRBD1. What was sequenced was peripheral blood. The CDR3 nucleotides are TGTGCCAGCAGCTCTCCGGGACAGGGTACGAGGAACACTGAAGCTTTCTTT. Protein product: CASSSPGQGTRNTEAFF.